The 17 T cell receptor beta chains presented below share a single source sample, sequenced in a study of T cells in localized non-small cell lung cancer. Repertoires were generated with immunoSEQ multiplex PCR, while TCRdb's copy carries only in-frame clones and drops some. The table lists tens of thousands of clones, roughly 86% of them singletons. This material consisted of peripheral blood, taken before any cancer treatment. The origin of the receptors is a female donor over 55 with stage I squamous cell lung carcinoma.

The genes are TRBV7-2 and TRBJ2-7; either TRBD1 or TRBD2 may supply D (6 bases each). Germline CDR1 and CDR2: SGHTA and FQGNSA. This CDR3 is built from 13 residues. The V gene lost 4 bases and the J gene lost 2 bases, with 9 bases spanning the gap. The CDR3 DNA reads TGTGCCAGCAGCTCCGGGGGCCCCTACGAGCAGTACTTC. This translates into CASSSGGPYEQYF. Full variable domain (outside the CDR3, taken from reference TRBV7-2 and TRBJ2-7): GAGVSQSPSNKVTEKGKDVELRCDPISGHTALYWYRQSLGQGLEFLIYFQGNSAPDKSGLPSDRFSAERTGGSVSTLTIQRTQQEDSAVYLCASSSGGPYEQYFGPGTRLTVT.

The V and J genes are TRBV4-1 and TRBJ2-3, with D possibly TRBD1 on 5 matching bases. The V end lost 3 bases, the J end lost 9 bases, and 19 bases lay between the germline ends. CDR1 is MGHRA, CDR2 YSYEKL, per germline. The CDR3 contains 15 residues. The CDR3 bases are TGCGCCAGCAGCCATAGGGGCCAGCTCCTGGCCACGCAGTATTTT. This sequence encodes CASSHRGQLLATQYF.

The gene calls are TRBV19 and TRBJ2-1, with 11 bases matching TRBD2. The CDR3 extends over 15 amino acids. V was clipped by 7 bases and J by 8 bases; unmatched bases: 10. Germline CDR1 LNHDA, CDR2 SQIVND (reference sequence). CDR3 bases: TGTGCCAGTACCATCAGCCTAGCGGGAGGCTATGAGCAGTTCTTC. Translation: CASTISLAGGYEQFF.

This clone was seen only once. The CDR3: CAGTGGTDTQYF. As DNA, the CDR3 is TGTGCCGGAACAGGGGGGACAGATACGCAGTATTTT. The V and J genes are TRBV18 and TRBJ2-3, with 8 bases that match TRBD1. Trimming took 11 bases from V and 3 from J; bases not matched to a gene: 4. This CDR3 has 12 amino acids. The V gene's germline CDR1 is KGHSH and CDR2 LQKENI.

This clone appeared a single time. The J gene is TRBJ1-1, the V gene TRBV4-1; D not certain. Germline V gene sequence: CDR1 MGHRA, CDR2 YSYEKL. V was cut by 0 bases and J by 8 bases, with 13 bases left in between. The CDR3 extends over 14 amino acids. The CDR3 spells CASSQDPRRGEAFF. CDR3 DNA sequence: TGCGCCAGCAGCCAAGATCCACGGCGAGGCGAAGCTTTCTTT.

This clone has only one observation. The CDR3 reads CASSPATGGMFGGYTF. For the CDR3, the DNA is TGTGCCAGCTCACCTGCGACAGGGGGTATGTTTGGTGGCTACACCTTC. The rearrangement joins TRBV18 to TRBJ1-2; the match to TRBD1 covers 9 bases. Germline V gene data show CDR1 as KGHSH and CDR2 as LQKENI. The CDR3 covers 16 residues. Trimming cost V 3 bases and J 7 bases; bases outside gene matches: 12.

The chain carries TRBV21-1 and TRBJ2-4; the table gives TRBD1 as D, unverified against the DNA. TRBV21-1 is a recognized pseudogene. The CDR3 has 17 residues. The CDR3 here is CASSILEGGEPKNIQYF. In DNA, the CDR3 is TGTGCCAGCAGCATCCTAGAAGGGGGCGAACCCAAAAACATTCAGTACTTC.

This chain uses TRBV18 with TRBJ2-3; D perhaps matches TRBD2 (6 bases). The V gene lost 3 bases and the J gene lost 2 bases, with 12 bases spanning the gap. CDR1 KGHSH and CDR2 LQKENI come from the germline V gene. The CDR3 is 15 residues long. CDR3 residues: CASSPRDSPTDTQYF. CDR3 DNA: TGTGCCAGCTCACCGCGGGACTCCCCCACAGATACGCAGTATTTT.

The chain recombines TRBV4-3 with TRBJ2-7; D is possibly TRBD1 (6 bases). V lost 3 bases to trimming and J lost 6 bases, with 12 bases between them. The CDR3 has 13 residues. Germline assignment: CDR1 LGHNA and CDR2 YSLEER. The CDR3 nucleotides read TGCGCCAGCAGCCAGGTTGAAGGGGGCGAGCAGTACTTC. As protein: CASSQVEGGEQYF.

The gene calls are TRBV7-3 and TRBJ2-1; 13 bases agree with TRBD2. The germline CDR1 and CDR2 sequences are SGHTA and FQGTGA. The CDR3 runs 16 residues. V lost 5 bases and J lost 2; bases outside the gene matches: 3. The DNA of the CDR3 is TGTGCCAGCAGCGAGGGACTAGCGGGACCCTACAATGAGCAGTTCTTC. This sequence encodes CASSEGLAGPYNEQFF.

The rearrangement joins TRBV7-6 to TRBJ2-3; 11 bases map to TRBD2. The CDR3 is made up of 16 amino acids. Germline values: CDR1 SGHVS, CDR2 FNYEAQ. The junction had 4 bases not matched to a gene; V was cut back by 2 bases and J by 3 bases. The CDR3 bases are TGTGCCAGCAGCTTAAGGCTAGCGGGAGGTACAGATACGCAGTATTTT. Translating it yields CASSLRLAGGTDTQYF.

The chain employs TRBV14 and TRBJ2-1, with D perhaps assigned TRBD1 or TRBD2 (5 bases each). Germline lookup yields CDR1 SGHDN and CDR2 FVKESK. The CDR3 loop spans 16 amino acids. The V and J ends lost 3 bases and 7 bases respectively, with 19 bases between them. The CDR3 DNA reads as TGTGCCAGCAGCCACACAAGGACATCGCCGGGAAATGAGCAGTTCTTC. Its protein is CASSHTRTSPGNEQFF.

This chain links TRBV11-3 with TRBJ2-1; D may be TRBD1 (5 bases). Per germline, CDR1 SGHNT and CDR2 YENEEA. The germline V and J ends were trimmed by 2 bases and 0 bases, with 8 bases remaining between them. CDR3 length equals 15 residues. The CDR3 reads CASSLRQNSYNEQFF. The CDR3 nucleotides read TGTGCCAGCAGCTTACGACAGAACTCCTACAATGAGCAGTTCTTC.

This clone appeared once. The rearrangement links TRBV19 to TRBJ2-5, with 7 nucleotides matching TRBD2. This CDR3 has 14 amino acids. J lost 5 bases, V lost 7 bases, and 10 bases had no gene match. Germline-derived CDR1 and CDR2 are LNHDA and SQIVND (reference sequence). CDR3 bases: TGTGCCAGTACCTCGAGCGGGGTACCCGAGACCCAGTACTTC. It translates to CASTSSGVPETQYF.

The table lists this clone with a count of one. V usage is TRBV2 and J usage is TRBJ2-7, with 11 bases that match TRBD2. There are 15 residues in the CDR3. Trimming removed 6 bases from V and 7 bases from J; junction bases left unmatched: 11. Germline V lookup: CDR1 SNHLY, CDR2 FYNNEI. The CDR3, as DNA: TGTGCCAGCAGGGGGACTAGCGGTCCCTTGGGAGAGCAGTACTTC. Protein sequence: CASRGTSGPLGEQYF.

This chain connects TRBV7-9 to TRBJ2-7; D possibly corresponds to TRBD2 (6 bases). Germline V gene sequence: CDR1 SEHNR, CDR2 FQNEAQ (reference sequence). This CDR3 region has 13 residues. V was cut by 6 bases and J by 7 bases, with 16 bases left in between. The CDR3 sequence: CASRLSRAGEQYF. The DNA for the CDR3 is TGTGCCAGCAGGCTTTCCAGGGCGGGAGAGCAGTACTTC.

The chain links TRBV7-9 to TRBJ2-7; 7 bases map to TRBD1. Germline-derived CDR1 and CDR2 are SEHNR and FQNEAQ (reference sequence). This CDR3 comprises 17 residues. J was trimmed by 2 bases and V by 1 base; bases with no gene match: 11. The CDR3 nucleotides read TGTGCCAGCAGCTTAGGCGGCGTGACAGGGAAGACCTACGAGCAGTACTTC. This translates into CASSLGGVTGKTYEQYF.